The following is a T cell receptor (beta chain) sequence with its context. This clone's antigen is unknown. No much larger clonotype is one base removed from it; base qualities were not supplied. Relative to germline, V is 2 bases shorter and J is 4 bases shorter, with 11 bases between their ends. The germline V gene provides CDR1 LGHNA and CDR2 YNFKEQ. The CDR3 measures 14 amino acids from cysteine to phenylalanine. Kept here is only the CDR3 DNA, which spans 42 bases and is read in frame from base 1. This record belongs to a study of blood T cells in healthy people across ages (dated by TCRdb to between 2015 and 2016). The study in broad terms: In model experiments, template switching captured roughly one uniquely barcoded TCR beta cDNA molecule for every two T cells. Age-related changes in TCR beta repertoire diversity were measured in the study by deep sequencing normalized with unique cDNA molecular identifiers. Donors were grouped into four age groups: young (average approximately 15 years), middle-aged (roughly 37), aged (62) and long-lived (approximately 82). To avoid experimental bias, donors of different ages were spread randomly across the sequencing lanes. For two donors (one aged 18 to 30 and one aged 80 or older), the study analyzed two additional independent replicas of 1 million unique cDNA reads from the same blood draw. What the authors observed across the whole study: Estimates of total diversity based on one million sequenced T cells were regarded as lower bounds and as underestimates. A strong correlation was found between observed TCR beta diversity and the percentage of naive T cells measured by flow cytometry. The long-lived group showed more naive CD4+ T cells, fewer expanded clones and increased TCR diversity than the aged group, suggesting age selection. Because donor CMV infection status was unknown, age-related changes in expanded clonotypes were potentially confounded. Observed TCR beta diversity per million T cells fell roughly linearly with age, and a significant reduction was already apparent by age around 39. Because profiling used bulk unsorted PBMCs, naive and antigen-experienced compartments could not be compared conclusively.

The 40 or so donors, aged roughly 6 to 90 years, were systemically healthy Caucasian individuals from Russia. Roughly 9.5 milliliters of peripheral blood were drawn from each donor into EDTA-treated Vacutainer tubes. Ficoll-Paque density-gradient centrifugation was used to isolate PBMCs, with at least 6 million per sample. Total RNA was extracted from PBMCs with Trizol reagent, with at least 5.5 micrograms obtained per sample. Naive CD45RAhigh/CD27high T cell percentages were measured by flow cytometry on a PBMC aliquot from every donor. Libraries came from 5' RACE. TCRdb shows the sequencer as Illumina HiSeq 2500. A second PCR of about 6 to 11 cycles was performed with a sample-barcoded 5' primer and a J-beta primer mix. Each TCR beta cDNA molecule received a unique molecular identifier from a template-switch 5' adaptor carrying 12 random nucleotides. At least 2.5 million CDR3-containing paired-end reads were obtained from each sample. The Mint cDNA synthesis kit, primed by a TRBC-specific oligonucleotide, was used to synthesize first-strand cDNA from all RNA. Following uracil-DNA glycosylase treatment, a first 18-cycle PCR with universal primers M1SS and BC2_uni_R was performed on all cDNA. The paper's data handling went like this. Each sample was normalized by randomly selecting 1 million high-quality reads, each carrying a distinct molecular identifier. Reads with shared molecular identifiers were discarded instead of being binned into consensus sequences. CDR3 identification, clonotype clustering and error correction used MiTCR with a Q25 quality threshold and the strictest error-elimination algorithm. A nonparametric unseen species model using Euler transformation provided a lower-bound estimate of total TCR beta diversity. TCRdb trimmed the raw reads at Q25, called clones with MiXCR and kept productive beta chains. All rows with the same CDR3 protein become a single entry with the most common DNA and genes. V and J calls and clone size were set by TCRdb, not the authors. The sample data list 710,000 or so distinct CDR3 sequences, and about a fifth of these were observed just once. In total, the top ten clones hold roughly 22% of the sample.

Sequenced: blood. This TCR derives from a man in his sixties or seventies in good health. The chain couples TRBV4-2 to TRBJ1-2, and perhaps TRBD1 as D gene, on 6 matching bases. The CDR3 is CASSQRQAGYGYTF. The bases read TGTGCCAGCAGCCAAAGACAGGCTGGCTATGGCTACACCTTC.